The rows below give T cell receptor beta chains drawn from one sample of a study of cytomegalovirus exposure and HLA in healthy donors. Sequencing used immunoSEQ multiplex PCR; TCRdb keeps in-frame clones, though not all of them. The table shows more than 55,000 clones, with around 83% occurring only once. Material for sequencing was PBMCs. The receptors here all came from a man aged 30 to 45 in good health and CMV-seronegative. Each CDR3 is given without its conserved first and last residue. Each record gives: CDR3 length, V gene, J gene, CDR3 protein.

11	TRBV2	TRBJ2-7	ATGTGDDYEQY
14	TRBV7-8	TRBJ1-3	ASSLAATYSGNTIY
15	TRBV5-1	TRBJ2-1	ASSLLEASGSNNEQF
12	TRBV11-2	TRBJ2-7	ASSLGGRSYEQY
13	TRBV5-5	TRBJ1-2	ASSLVEGQFYGYT
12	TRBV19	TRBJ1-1	ASSRTSMNTEAF
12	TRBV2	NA	ASRRLDHSYEQY
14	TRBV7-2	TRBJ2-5	ASSSSRAGAGETQY
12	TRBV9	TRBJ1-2	ASSSTGGAYGYT
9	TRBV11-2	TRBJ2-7	ASSFYREQY
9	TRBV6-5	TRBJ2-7	ASTQGVEQY
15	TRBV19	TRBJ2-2	ASTWAFSATNTGELF
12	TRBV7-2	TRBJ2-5	ASSPRGGHETQY
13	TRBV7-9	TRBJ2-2	ASTPGGGPTGELF
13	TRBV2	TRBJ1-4	ASKPKGGANEKLF
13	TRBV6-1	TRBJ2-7	ASSEAQRGPGEQY
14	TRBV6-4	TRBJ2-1	ASSIRSGGAYNEQF
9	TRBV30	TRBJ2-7	AWGGPYEQY
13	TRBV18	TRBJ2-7	ASSPRIAGMDEQY
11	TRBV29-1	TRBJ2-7	SVAVGGYYEQY
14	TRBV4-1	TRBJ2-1	ASSLLGQAAGNEQF
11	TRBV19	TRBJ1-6	ASSIVGDSPLH
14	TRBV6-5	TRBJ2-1	ASSYSSGRAGNEQF
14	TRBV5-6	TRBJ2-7	ASSALTGEKAYEQY
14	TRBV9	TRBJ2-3	ASSVAASGFWDTQY
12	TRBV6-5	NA	ASSTDRAIYEQY